The T cell receptor (beta chain) described here comes from a study of T cell responses to AZD1222 COVID-19 vaccine. Notes on the study in general: Reportedly, nearly half of unique spike TCRs recognized epitopes outside B.1.351/B.1.1.7 mutations.

Trimming removed 6 bases from V and 3 bases from J; junction bases left unmatched: 5. This CDR3 comprises 13 residues. CDR1 and CDR2 (germline): LNHDA, SQIVND (reference sequence). A remark on this clone: Its antigen remains unknown.

Clones were sequenced by immunoSEQ multiplex PCR, and TCRdb holds only the in-frame ones, with some missing. The data contain over 100,000 clones, around 87% of them singletons. Sample: peripheral blood, taken on day 0 of AZD1222 vaccination. The receptor comes from an adult in good health. This sequence joins TRBV19 and TRBJ2-7, with 7 bases aligning to TRBD1. Here the CDR3 DNA reads TGTGCCAGTAGCGCAGGACAGGTCTACGAGCAGTACTTC. As protein: CASSAGQVYEQYF.